Listed here are 27 T cell receptor beta chains from one sample, sequenced in a study of technical replicates of blood from a handful of donors. Generated by immunoSEQ multiplex PCR, the TCRdb table keeps only in-frame clones and is missing some. The sample contains around 80,000 clones, about 96% of which appear only once. Sequenced material: T cells isolated from PBMCs. These TCRs come from a human donor in good health.

This sequence joins TRBV6-1 and TRBJ2-4, with TRBD2 matching 7 bases. CDR1 MNHNS and CDR2 SASEGT come from the germline V gene. The length of the CDR3 is 12 residues. Losses at the gene ends were 5 bases for V and 9 bases for J; bases not matched to a gene: 4. CDR3 bases: TGTGCCAGCAGTAGGGACTATTCCATTCAGTACTTC. Its translation: CASSRDYSIQYF.

The V call is TRBV7-2, the J call TRBJ2-7; 12 positions match TRBD2. V was pared by 6 bases and J by 3 bases, with 3 bases of the junction left unmatched. CDR1 is SGHTA, CDR2 FQGNSA, per germline. The CDR3 runs to 14 residues. The CDR3 region is CASRGLAGYYEQYF. The CDR3 DNA reads as TGTGCCAGCAGGGGACTAGCGGGCTACTACGAGCAGTACTTC.

The V gene is TRBV30, the J gene TRBJ1-1; 7 nucleotides agree with TRBD1. Germline V gene sequence: CDR1 GTSNPN, CDR2 SVGIG (reference sequence). V shed 0 bases and J 8 bases; nucleotides not matched to a gene: 3. This CDR3 has 12 amino acids. The CDR3 loop is CAWSVGTAEAFF. The CDR3 DNA follows: TGTGCCTGGAGTGTTGGGACAGCGGAAGCTTTCTTT.

V and J are TRBV5-5 and TRBJ1-1, with D possibly TRBD1 on 5 matching bases. V was trimmed by 4 bases and J by 1 base, leaving 14 bases between them. Germline assignment: CDR1 SGHKS and CDR2 YYEKEE (reference sequence). CDR3 length: 15 residues. DNA of the CDR3: TGTGCCAGCAGCAGTACGACGGGGGGGAACACTGAAGCTTTCTTT. As protein: CASSSTTGGNTEAFF.

The rearrangement joins TRBV5-4 to TRBJ1-4; D not certain. The CDR3 is 15 residues long. V was trimmed by 4 bases and J by 7 bases, leaving 17 bases between them. From germline, CDR1 is SGHNT and CDR2 YYREEE (reference sequence). This CDR3 is CASSPALGSSEKLFF. Written as DNA, the CDR3 is TGTGCCAGCAGCCCCGCCCTCGGGAGTAGTGAAAAACTGTTTTTT.

V is TRBV15 and J is TRBJ2-3; D is unclear. The CDR3 length is 17 residues. The V gene's germline CDR1 is LNHNV and CDR2 YYDKDF (reference sequence). Trimming cost V 1 base and J 1 base, with 15 bases left between them. The CDR3 DNA is TGTGCCACCAGCAGAGCCCCCCTTACTCCTGGCACAGATACGCAGTATTTT. It translates to CATSRAPLTPGTDTQYF.

J is TRBJ2-7 and V is TRBV5-6; 10 bases are shared with TRBD1. Germline-derived CDR1 and CDR2 are SGHDT and YYEEEE. Trimming cost V 6 bases and J 3 bases; bases outside gene matches: 6. CDR3 size: 14 residues. In DNA, the CDR3 is TGTGCCAGCATCCGACAGGGGGCCCGCTACGAGCAGTACTTC. It yields the protein CASIRQGARYEQYF.

V and J are TRBV29-1 and TRBJ2-7; 7 positions match TRBD1. Per germline, CDR1 SQVTM and CDR2 ANQGSEA. The J segment lost 3 bases and the V segment lost 4 bases, leaving 3 bases of the junction unmatched. The CDR3 is made up of 12 amino acids. The CDR3 reads CSVGDRYYEQYF. The CDR3 bases are TGCAGCGTTGGGGACAGATACTACGAGCAGTACTTC.

The rearrangement uses TRBV19 and TRBJ2-3, with TRBD1 as a possible D gene (5 bases). Germline CDR1 LNHDA, CDR2 SQIVND (reference sequence). V lost 1 base and J lost 3, with 11 bases in between. The CDR3 sequence is 15 residues long. In nucleotides, the CDR3 is TGTGCCAGTAGTATAGGACGCAGGGTGACAGATACGCAGTATTTT. Translated, it gives CASSIGRRVTDTQYF. Variable domain in full (rest from reference TRBV19 and TRBJ2-3): DGGITQSPKYLFRKEGQNVTLSCEQNLNHDAMYWYRQDPGQGLRLIYYSQIVNDFQKGDIAEGYSVSREKKESFPLTVTSAQKNPTAFYLCASSIGRRVTDTQYFGPGTRLTVL.

The gene calls are TRBV6-5 and TRBJ2-3; D not certain. The CDR3 is made up of 13 amino acids. The V end was cut by 7 bases, the J end by 1 base, with 9 bases between. Germline lookup yields CDR1 MNHEY and CDR2 SVGAGI. This chain's CDR3 is CASKSGGTDTQYF. CDR3 nucleotide sequence: TGTGCCAGCAAATCGGGTGGCACAGATACGCAGTATTTT.

The chain carries TRBV2 and TRBJ2-7; D possibly corresponds to TRBD1 (5 bases). Trimming shortened V by 8 bases and J by 1 base, and 12 bases separated the two germline ends. The CDR3 is 13 amino acids. Germline values: CDR1 SNHLY, CDR2 FYNNEI. In DNA form, the CDR3 reads TGTGCCAGCGCCAGGGAAGGGTCCTACGAGCAGTACTTC. Encoded protein: CASAREGSYEQYF.

The chain employs TRBV14 and TRBJ1-2; D is unresolved. The CDR3 runs to 13 residues. From germline, CDR1 is SGHDN and CDR2 FVKESK. V was cut by 6 bases and J by 5 bases, with 13 bases left in between. The CDR3 DNA sequence: TGTGCCAGCAGAAATTCCGGGATATATGGCTACACCTTC. Translated: CASRNSGIYGYTF.

The V and J genes are TRBV25-1 and TRBJ1-2, with D possibly matching TRBD1 (5 bases). The germline gives CDR1 MGHDK, CDR2 SYGVNS. Deletions cut 1 base from V and 7 bases from J, with 7 bases between. This CDR3 has 12 amino acids. In nucleotides, the CDR3 is TGTGCCAGCAGTGAATCGGGGGTTGGCTACACCTTC. Translation gives CASSESGVGYTF.

In the case of this clone: The junction departs from germline at one end; a sequencing error may be responsible. The chain combines TRBV7-7 with TRBJ2-2; D gene unclear. Germline V lookup: CDR1 SSHAT, CDR2 FNYEAQ (reference sequence). This CDR3 comprises 16 residues. The CDR3 here is CASSLIGAENTGELFF. In DNA, the CDR3 is TGTGCTAGCAGCTTAATTGGCGCGGAGAACACCGGGGAGCTGTTTTTT.

The rearrangement links TRBV5-1 to TRBJ2-3; D unresolved. This CDR3 comprises 15 residues. Trimming took off 4 bases at V and 2 bases at J, with 14 bases between the two ends. Per germline, CDR1 SGHRS and CDR2 YFSETQ. CDR3 sequence reads: CASSTVNRNTDTQYF. The CDR3, as DNA: TGCGCCAGCAGCACAGTAAATCGAAACACAGATACGCAGTATTTT. Looking up the rest from reference TRBV5-1 and TRBJ2-3 gives the full variable domain: KAGVTQTPRYLIKTRGQQVTLSCSPISGHRSVSWYQQTPGQGLQFLFEYFSETQRNKGNFPGRFSGRQFSNSRSEMNVSTLELGDSALYLCASSTVNRNTDTQYFGPGTRLTVL.

The J gene is TRBJ2-1, the V gene TRBV9, with TRBD2 as a possible D gene (6 bases). The CDR3 runs to 16 residues. Trimming pared 3 bases from V and 0 bases from J, leaving 13 bases between. The germline V gene has CDR1 SGDLS and CDR2 YYNGEE. The DNA of the CDR3 is TGTGCCAGCAGCGGGAAGGACTACCTCTCCTACAATGAGCAGTTCTTC. This encodes CASSGKDYLSYNEQFF.

J is TRBJ2-1 and V is TRBV7-9; a weak D match, TRBD2 (6 bases). The CDR3 consists of 13 residues. In germline, CDR1 is SEHNR, CDR2 FQNEAQ (reference sequence). V was pared by 4 bases and J by 10 bases, with 14 bases between. The CDR3, as DNA: TGTGCCAGCAGCTACCGGGACTCCTCAGAGCAGTTCTTC. It specifies CASSYRDSSEQFF. The whole variable domain, remainder taken from reference TRBV7-9 and TRBJ2-1, is DTGVSQNPRHKITKRGQNVTFRCDPISEHNRLYWYRQTLGQGPEFLTYFQNEAQLEKSRLLSDRFSAERPKGSFSTLEIQRTEQGDSAMYLCASSYRDSSEQFFGPGTRLTVL.

This clone was recorded once. The J gene is TRBJ2-7, the V gene TRBV14; TRBD2 matches at 10 bases. Germline lookup yields CDR1 SGHDN and CDR2 FVKESK. The ends lost 4 bases at V and 4 bases at J; junction bases unmatched: 10. This CDR3 spans 16 amino acids. In DNA, the CDR3 is TGTGCCAGCAGCCTCCTTTCCCAGCGGGAGGGTTACGAGCAGTACTTC. This translates into CASSLLSQREGYEQYF.

This chain uses TRBV9 with TRBJ2-5; 8 nucleotides match TRBD1. Germline trimming cut 1 base from V and 4 bases from J; bases unmatched to any gene: 3. CDR1 SGDLS and CDR2 YYNGEE come from the germline V gene. This CDR3 contains 14 residues. The CDR3 bases are TGTGCCAGCAGCGTACAGGGGGCCGGAGAGACCCAGTACTTC. It codes for CASSVQGAGETQYF.

This rearrangement joins TRBV5-5 to TRBJ2-2; D possibly corresponds to TRBD2 (5 bases). The V gene's germline CDR1 is SGHKS and CDR2 YYEKEE (reference sequence). Trimming cost V 4 bases and J 5 bases, with 12 bases left between them. The CDR3 covers 14 residues. This chain's CDR3 is CASSPAGITGELFF. CDR3 in DNA: TGTGCCAGCAGCCCTGCGGGCATAACCGGGGAGCTGTTTTTT.

The gene calls are TRBV21-1 and TRBJ1-2; TRBD1, the table's D call, was not compared with the DNA. TRBV21-1 is given as a pseudogene. This CDR3 region has 15 residues. CDR3 nucleotides: TGTGCCAGCAGCCCACCGGGACAGGGTTCTTTTGGCTACACCTTC. It yields the protein CASSPPGQGSFGYTF.

The J gene is TRBJ2-5, the V gene TRBV19; weak D call: TRBD2 (6 bases). With 7 bases removed from V and 4 bases from J, the gap between germline ends came to 13 bases. Germline V CDR1 and CDR2: LNHDA, SQIVND (reference sequence). This CDR3 is built from 13 residues. The CDR3, as DNA: TGTGCCAGTACCCAAGGGCGGGGAGAGACCCAGTACTTC. It codes for CASTQGRGETQYF.

The CDR3 loop reads CASSLTGNGYTF. In nucleotides, the CDR3 is TGTGCCAGCAGTCTGACAGGGAATGGCTACACCTTC. This chain joins TRBV5-6 and TRBJ1-2; 7 positions agree with TRBD1. Germline-derived CDR1 and CDR2 are SGHDT and YYEEEE. The CDR3 spans 12 residues. The trim removed 5 bases at V and 6 bases at J, leaving 4 bases unmatched.

The CDR3 protein is CASSLLSGTQETQYF. The CDR3 DNA follows: TGCGCCAGCAGCTTGCTCAGCGGGACGCAAGAGACCCAGTACTTC. This rearrangement joins TRBV5-1 to TRBJ2-5, with 7 bases lining up with TRBD2. The V and J ends lost 1 base and 2 bases, in that order; junction bases with no gene match: 5. The CDR3 contains 15 residues. Germline CDR1 reads SGHRS; CDR2 reads YFSETQ.

V usage is TRBV9 and J usage is TRBJ2-3; D is unclear. With 4 bases removed from V and 0 bases from J, the gap between germline ends came to 9 bases. The germline CDR1 and CDR2 sequences are SGDLS and YYNGEE. This CDR3 spans 14 amino acids. CDR3 bases: TGTGCCAGCAGCTCGTGGGCTAGCACAGATACGCAGTATTTT. Protein: CASSSWASTDTQYF.

V usage is TRBV7-2 and J usage is TRBJ2-7; the match to TRBD1 covers 7 bases. V shed 5 bases and J 6 bases; nucleotides not matched to a gene: 10. Per germline, CDR1 SGHTA and CDR2 FQGNSA. The CDR3 is 14 residues long. DNA for the CDR3: TGTGCCAGCAGCCCCCAGACAGGGTTCGGCGAGCAGTACTTC. This sequence encodes CASSPQTGFGEQYF.

A few counts support this clone. The V gene is TRBV7-2, the J gene TRBJ2-6; D gene uncertain. This CDR3 comprises 17 residues. Germline CDR1 and CDR2: SGHTA and FQGNSA. Between the trimmed V and J ends, which lost 0 bases and 0 bases, there was a span of 9 bases. The CDR3 nucleotides read TGTGCCAGCAGCTTAGCCTCGGTTTCCTCTGGGGCCAACGTCCTGACTTTC. It specifies CASSLASVSSGANVLTF.